Shown below are 8 T cell receptor beta chains from a single sample sequenced in a study of blood T cells in healthy people across ages. Then a second PCR, running roughly 7 to 11 cycles, was carried out with a sample-barcoded 5' primer and a J-beta primer mix. TCRdb passed the 5' RACE reads through MiXCR, listing each CDR3 protein once. The data hold around 1,800,000 distinct CDR3 sequences, with approximately 40% observed a single time. Specimen: blood. Receptors originate from a human donor in good health.

This clonotype has a handful of counts. The chain links TRBV20-1 to TRBJ1-2; D is unresolved. Trimming shortened V by 6 bases and J by 8 bases, and 19 bases separated the two germline ends. Germline V lookup: CDR1 DFQATT, CDR2 SNEGSKA (reference sequence). This CDR3 has 13 residues. The CDR3: CSAKRWSAQGYTF. The CDR3 nucleotides are TGCAGTGCGAAGAGGTGGTCGGCGCAGGGCTACACCTTC.

The table lists this clonotype with a few counts. The rearrangement uses TRBV10-3 and TRBJ1-2, with D perhaps matching TRBD1 (5 bases). This CDR3 spans 13 amino acids. Looked up from germline, CDR1 is ENHRY and CDR2 is SYGVKD. V lost 4 bases and J 5 bases, leaving 11 bases between the germline ends. The CDR3 spells CAISGGTEYGYTF. CDR3 nucleotide sequence: TGTGCCATCAGTGGAGGGACGGAGTATGGCTACACCTTC.

The chain uses TRBV10-3 and TRBJ2-3; a possible D gene is TRBD1 (6 bases). V shed 4 bases and J shed 2 bases, with 13 bases lying between them. The V gene's germline CDR1 is ENHRY and CDR2 SYGVKD. The CDR3 spans 15 residues. This CDR3 is CAISGNREHTDTQYF. In DNA, the CDR3 is TGTGCCATCAGTGGAAACAGGGAACACACAGATACGCAGTATTTT.

The chain uses TRBV6-2 or TRBV6-3 and TRBJ2-3; tentative D call: TRBD2 (5 bases). Trimming removed 2 bases from V and 2 bases from J, with 8 bases in between. From germline, CDR1 is MNHEY and CDR2 SVGEGT. The CDR3 loop spans 14 amino acids. CDR3 amino acids: CASSYALATDTQYF. CDR3 DNA sequence: TGTGCCAGCAGTTACGCGCTAGCCACAGATACGCAGTATTTT.

This chain uses TRBV2 with TRBJ2-1; perhaps D is TRBD1 or TRBD2 (5 bases each). The CDR3 is 14 residues long. The germline V and J ends were trimmed by 3 bases and 6 bases, with 12 bases remaining between them. CDR1 SNHLY and CDR2 FYNNEI come from the germline V gene. CDR3 coding DNA: TGTGCCAGCAGTGATACAGGACTTTCCAATGAGCAGTTCTTC. Translated, it gives CASSDTGLSNEQFF.

The chain recombines TRBV10-3 with TRBJ2-3; TRBD1 matches 11 bases. The J segment lost 5 bases and the V segment lost 4 bases, leaving 8 bases of the junction unmatched. Germline V gene data show CDR1 as ENHRY and CDR2 as SYGVKD. The CDR3 length is 16 residues. The CDR3 here is CAISGRTGGPEDTQYF. The DNA for the CDR3 is TGTGCCATCAGTGGGAGGACAGGGGGCCCGGAAGATACGCAGTATTTT.

This clonotype has a handful of counts. The CDR3 region is CASSQGLRGGYTF. CDR3 in DNA: TGCGCCAGCAGCCAAGGGCTCAGGGGTGGCTACACCTTC. This sequence joins TRBV4-3 and TRBJ1-2; D might be TRBD1 (6 bases). Trimming removed 1 base from V and 7 bases from J, with 10 bases in between. Germline assignment: CDR1 LGHNA and CDR2 YSLEER. The CDR3 has 13 residues.

This clonotype was seen at least ten times. The J gene is TRBJ2-7, the V gene TRBV29-1; 12 positions agree with TRBD1. The CDR3 totals 15 residues. Looked up from germline, CDR1 is SQVTM and CDR2 is ANQGSEA. Trimming at V came to 5 bases and at J to 2 bases, leaving 7 bases not matched to a gene. CDR3 residues: CSVRGTGGLTYEQYF. CDR3 DNA: TGCAGCGTTCGGGGGACAGGGGGCCTAACCTACGAGCAGTACTTC.